This TCR beta chain came from a study of cytotoxic CD8 clonotypes in ibrutinib-treated CLL. Around 1.9 micrograms of genomic DNA, which was extracted from cryopreserved PBMCs, served as the material used for the TCR beta libraries. With sequencing, the targeted depth ranged from 1 in 200,000 to 1 in 1 million T cells. Here immunoSEQ multiplex PCR was the method, and the copy in TCRdb shows in-frame clones only, minus some. The profile shows roughly 330,000 clones, 67% of them singletons. Note on this clone: The antigen is undetermined.

Findings of the study overall: Against age-matched healthy donors, baseline clonality ran higher and tracked circulating CD8+ T-cell counts. Timing of sampling differed between sustained-remission and progressing patients.

With 2 bases removed from V and 5 bases from J, the gap between germline ends came to 17 bases. Germline CDR1 MNHNY, CDR2 SVGAGI (reference sequence). The CDR3 runs 16 residues. J is TRBJ2-3 and V is TRBV6-6, with D possibly TRBD1 on 6 matching bases. The TCR comes from a human donor with chronic lymphocytic leukemia. The specimen comprised PBMCs, sampled after 36 months of ibrutinib treatment. CDR3 sequence (DNA): TGTGCCAGCAGTTACCCGCCGGGACAAGGAGGAGATACGCAGTATTTT. As protein: CASSYPPGQGGDTQYF.